This TCR beta chain was sequenced in a study of T cell responses to AZD1222 COVID-19 vaccine. V was trimmed by 2 bases and J by 11 bases, leaving 9 bases between them. The CDR3 length is 11 residues. CDR1 and CDR2 from the germline V gene are MNHEY and SVGAGI. A note on this clone: The target antigen is unknown.

Study-wide results and limits: Reportedly, close to half of spike-specific TCRs are directed against unmutated variant regions. Clonal diversity was possibly underestimated, and white British individuals and females predominated among donors.

Generated by immunoSEQ multiplex PCR, the TCRdb table keeps only in-frame clones and is missing some. The table has about 170,000 clones, 80% to 90% seen once. This sequence originates from an adult in good health. The chain couples TRBV6-5 to TRBJ1-1; the D gene is possibly TRBD1 (5 bases). This specimen was peripheral blood, taken on day 0 of AZD1222 vaccination. CDR3 bases: TGTGCCAGCAGTTACAGAGGGGTTGCTTTCTTT. Protein sequence: CASSYRGVAFF.